This T cell receptor (beta chain) is from a study of T cell responses to AZD1222 COVID-19 vaccine. Study-level points and caveats: Scientists sampled the repertoires only once the peak T cell response had passed. Once two AZD1222 doses were given, Spike-specific TCR breadth and depth went up.

As regards this clone: Its antigen is as yet unknown.

Libraries were prepared by immunoSEQ multiplex PCR; TCRdb keeps only in-frame clonotypes and omits some of them. This sample has approximately 160,000 clones, with about nine tenths found just once. Germline V gene sequence: CDR1 SGHVS, CDR2 FQNEAQ. Between the trimmed V and J ends, which lost 5 bases and 8 bases, there was a span of 7 bases. CDR3 size: 11 residues. Material: peripheral blood, obtained on day 0 of AZD1222 vaccination. This sequence originates from an adult in good health. The J gene is TRBJ2-4, the V gene TRBV7-8; D is ambiguous. CDR3 bases: TGTGCCAGCAGCCTCCAGGACATTCAGTACTTC. As protein: CASSLQDIQYF.